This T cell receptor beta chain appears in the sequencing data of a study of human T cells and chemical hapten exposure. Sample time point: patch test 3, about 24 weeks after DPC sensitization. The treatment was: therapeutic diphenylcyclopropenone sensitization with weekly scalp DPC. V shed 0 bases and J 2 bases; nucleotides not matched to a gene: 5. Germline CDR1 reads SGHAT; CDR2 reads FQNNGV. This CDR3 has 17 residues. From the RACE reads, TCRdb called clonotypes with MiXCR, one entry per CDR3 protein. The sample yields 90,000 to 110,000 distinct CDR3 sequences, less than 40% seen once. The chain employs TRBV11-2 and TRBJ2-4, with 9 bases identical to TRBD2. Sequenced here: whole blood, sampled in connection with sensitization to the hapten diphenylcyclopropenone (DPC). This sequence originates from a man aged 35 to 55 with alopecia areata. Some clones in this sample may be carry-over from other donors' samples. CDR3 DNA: TGTGCCAGCAGCTTAGATCCGGCGGGAGGGCCCAAAAACATTCAGTACTTC. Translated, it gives CASSLDPAGGPKNIQYF.